The clone carrying this TCR beta chain has ten or more counts. Its specificity is not known. The missing CDR3 end, 3 residues past where the read stops, is filled in from the germline J gene. This table comes from immunoSEQ multiplex PCR, and its TCRdb copy is limited to in-frame clones, with some not included. This set yields some 38,000 clones and no singletons; the top ten hold approximately 1%. The data were obtained in a study of T cell clonality in common variable immunodeficiency. The ends were cut back, 4 bases at V and 1 base at J, with 16 bases in the middle. Germline loops: CDR1 PRHDT, CDR2 FYEKMQ (reference sequence). This CDR3 spans 16 amino acids. Study-level findings and limits: Shared TCRbeta clones were fewer between CVID subjects than controls. The cause of increased CVID clonality remains unclear without subpopulation sequencing. Patient heterogeneity in the CVID cohort limited correlations between repertoire features and clinical complications.

The receptor's source is a person aged 18-70 years in good health. The sample was peripheral blood mononuclear cells. V gene TRBV13 combines with J gene TRBJ1-1; possible D gene TRBD1, 6 bases. The CDR3 protein is CASSSFPDRGNTEAFF. Incomplete CDR3 DNA: TGTGCCAGCAGCTCTTTTCCGGACAGAGGGAACACTGAA.